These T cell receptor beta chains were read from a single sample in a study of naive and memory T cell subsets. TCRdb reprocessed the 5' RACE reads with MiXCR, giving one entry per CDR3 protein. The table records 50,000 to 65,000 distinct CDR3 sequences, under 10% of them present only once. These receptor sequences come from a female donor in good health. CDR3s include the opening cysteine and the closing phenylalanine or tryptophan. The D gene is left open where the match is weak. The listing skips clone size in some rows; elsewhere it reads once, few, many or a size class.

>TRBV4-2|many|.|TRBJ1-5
CASSQDVGQPQHF
TGTGCCAGCAGCCAAGATGTGGGGCAGCCCCAGCATTTT
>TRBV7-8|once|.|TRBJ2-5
CASSLVGPGDETQYF
TGTGCCAGCAGCTTAGTCGGGCCAGGGGACGAGACCCAGTACTTC
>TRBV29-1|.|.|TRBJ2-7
CSVGGPLSDSYEQYF
TGCAGCGTTGGGGGGCCCCTGAGCGACTCCTACGAGCAGTACTTC
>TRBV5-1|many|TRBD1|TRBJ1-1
CASSTGTAMNTEAFF
TGCGCCAGCAGCACGGGGACAGCTATGAACACTGAAGCTTTCTTT
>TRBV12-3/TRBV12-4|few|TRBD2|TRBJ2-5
CASSPLAGGETQYF
TGTGCCAGCAGTCCCTTAGCGGGGGGAGAGACCCAGTACTTC
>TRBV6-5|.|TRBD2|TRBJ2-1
CASSRSGAHNEQFF
TGTGCCAGCAGCCGTAGCGGGGCCCACAATGAGCAGTTCTTC
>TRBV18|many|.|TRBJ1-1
CASREREAFF
TGTGCCAGCCGGGAACGTGAAGCTTTCTTT
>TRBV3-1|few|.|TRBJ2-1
CASSRGPDNEQFF
TGTGCCAGCAGCCGGGGACCCGACAATGAGCAGTTCTTC
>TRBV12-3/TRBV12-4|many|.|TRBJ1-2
CASSLTASGQNYGYTF
TGTGCCAGCAGTTTAACGGCAAGCGGACAAAACTATGGCTACACCTTC
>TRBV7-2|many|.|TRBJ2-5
CASSHPFQETQYF
TGTGCCAGCAGCCATCCATTTCAAGAGACCCAGTACTTC
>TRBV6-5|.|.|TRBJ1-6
CASSYDYRALSSSYNSPLHF
TGTGCCAGCAGTTACGATTACAGGGCGTTGTCTAGCTCCTATAATTCACCCCTCCACTTT
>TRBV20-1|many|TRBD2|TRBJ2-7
CSASVSGDPYEQYF
TGCAGTGCTAGTGTTAGCGGGGATCCCTACGAGCAGTACTTC
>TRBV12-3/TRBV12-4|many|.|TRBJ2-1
CASSFRAGKSNEQFF
TGTGCCAGCAGTTTTAGGGCAGGGAAATCGAATGAGCAGTTCTTC
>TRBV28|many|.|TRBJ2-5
CASKIGGAQETQYF
TGTGCCAGCAAGATCGGCGGGGCCCAAGAGACCCAGTACTTC
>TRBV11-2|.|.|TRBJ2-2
CASSLDRWRTGELFF
TGTGCCAGCAGCTTAGATAGGTGGAGGACCGGGGAGCTGTTTTTT
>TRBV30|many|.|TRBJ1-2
CAWRSPGWGGDYGYTF
TGTGCCTGGAGAAGCCCCGGATGGGGGGGAGACTATGGCTACACCTTC
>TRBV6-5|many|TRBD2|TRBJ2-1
CASTTGGFGYNEQFF
TGTGCCAGCACCACGGGGGGATTCGGTTACAATGAGCAGTTCTTC
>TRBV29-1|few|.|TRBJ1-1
CSSQGGQGTEAFF
TGCAGCTCACAAGGGGGGCAGGGCACTGAAGCTTTCTTT
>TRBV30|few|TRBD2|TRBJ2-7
CAWTRERGGLEQYF
TGTGCCTGGACACGGGAGCGGGGGGGCCTCGAGCAGTACTTC
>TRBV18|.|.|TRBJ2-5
CASSPWAQETQYF
TGTGCCAGCTCACCGTGGGCCCAAGAGACCCAGTACTTC
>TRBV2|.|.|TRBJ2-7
CASSEALLRALPYEQYF
TGTGCCAGCAGTGAAGCGCTTTTGCGGGCCCTGCCCTACGAGCAGTACTTC
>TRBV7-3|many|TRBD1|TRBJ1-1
CASSLQSQGTGEAFF
TGTGCCAGCAGCTTACAATCCCAGGGGACAGGGGAAGCTTTCTTT
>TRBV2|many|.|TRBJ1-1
CASSTGNTEAFF
TGTGCCAGCAGCACAGGGAACACTGAAGCTTTCTTT
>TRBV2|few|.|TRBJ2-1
CAGAVRGNNEQFF
TGTGCCGGGGCGGTGCGGGGCAACAATGAGCAGTTCTTC
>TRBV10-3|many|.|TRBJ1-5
CAISELGSNQPQHF
TGTGCCATCAGTGAACTCGGAAGCAATCAGCCCCAGCATTTT
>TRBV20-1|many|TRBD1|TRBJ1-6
CSARQGANSPLHF
TGCAGTGCTAGACAGGGGGCAAATTCACCCCTCCACTTT
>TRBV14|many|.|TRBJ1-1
CASSQVGGSTEAFF
TGTGCCAGCAGCCAAGTCGGGGGGAGTACTGAAGCTTTCTTT
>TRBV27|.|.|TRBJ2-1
CASSLSSRGYNEQFF
TGTGCCAGCAGTTTATCTTCGCGCGGGTACAATGAGCAGTTCTTC